The 6 T cell receptor beta chains presented below share a single source sample, sequenced in a study of OX40 agonist ivuxolimab in advanced cancers. Only in-frame clones appear in the TCRdb table, and some are missing; sequencing was by immunoSEQ multiplex PCR. The sample carries 95,000 to 150,000 clones, about 94% recorded once. The sequencing here drew on CD4+ or CD8+ T cells sorted from blood, taken in a trial of the OX40 agonist ivuxolimab. These receptor sequences come from an adult with an advanced solid tumor such as melanoma, head and neck, liver or kidney cancer.

This chain connects TRBV7-2 to TRBJ2-2; a possible D gene is TRBD2 (6 bases). The CDR3 runs 17 residues. Trimming took 2 bases from V and 1 from J, leaving 14 bases between them. CDR1 is SGHTA and CDR2 is FQGNSA in the germline V gene. The CDR3 DNA reads TGTGCCAGCAGCTTAAGGCCCTCGGGGGAGAACACCGGGGAGCTGTTTTTT. Residues: CASSLRPSGENTGELFF.

A single count supports this clone. The rearrangement links TRBV6-7 to TRBJ1-1; no reliable D call. TRBV6-7 falls under the ORF class, with uncertain function. Trimming took off 8 bases at V and 1 base at J, with 20 bases between the two ends. This CDR3 contains 16 residues. In nucleotides, the CDR3 is TGTGCCAGCCCCCCCCCGCCGAAACAGACGAACACTGAAGCTTTCTTT. Encoded protein: CASPPPPKQTNTEAFF.

The chain employs TRBV7-3 and TRBJ1-2, with D perhaps TRBD1 (6 bases). Trimming took off 5 bases at V and 4 bases at J, with 20 bases between the two ends. The CDR3 length is 16 residues. CDR1 SGHTA and CDR2 FQGTGA come from the germline V gene. Written as DNA, the CDR3 is TGTGCCAGCAGCCCTACAGGACAGAACCTTGGCTATGGCTACACCTTC. Its protein is CASSPTGQNLGYGYTF.

This clone came up once. DNA of the CDR3: TGTGCCACCAGCAGAGATCTGGTGGGTGGCTACACCTTC. Encoded protein: CATSRDLVGGYTF. The chain has TRBV15 and TRBJ1-2; no clear D. The CDR3 extends over 13 amino acids. V gave up 0 bases and J gave up 7 bases, with 9 bases separating them. Germline values: CDR1 LNHNV, CDR2 YYDKDF (reference sequence).

This chain uses TRBV5-4 with TRBJ1-1, with a possible D match to TRBD1 (6 bases). CDR1 and CDR2 (germline): SGHNT, YYREEE (reference sequence). Trimming pared 3 bases from V and 6 bases from J, leaving 21 bases between. The CDR3 consists of 16 residues. The CDR3 nucleotides read TGTGCCAGCAGCTCAGGTCAGGGGATTATAGGAGCTGAAGCTTTCTTT. Amino acids: CASSSGQGIIGAEAFF.

The rearrangement links TRBV5-1 to TRBJ2-5, with D maybe TRBD1 (5 bases). V was trimmed by 0 bases and J by 5 bases, leaving 14 bases between them. The CDR3 loop spans 15 amino acids. The germline gives CDR1 SGHRS, CDR2 YFSETQ. This CDR3 reads CASSLVTDSRETQYF. CDR3 nucleotide sequence: TGCGCCAGCAGCTTGGTGACAGATAGCCGGGAGACCCAGTACTTC.